This T cell receptor (beta chain) is from a study of blood T cell repertoires in COVID-19. Study in general: Acute-phase and convalescent COVID-19 samples originated in the United States, Italy and Spain.

Some clones are missing from TCRdb's copy, which holds only in-frame ones; the method was immunoSEQ multiplex PCR. The table lists roughly 140,000 clones, roughly 82% of them singletons, with about a tenth in the top ten. Of note for this clone: The junction differs from germline at one of its ends, possibly a read error.

The CDR3 length is 11 residues. Germline-derived CDR1 and CDR2 are SGHDN and FVKESK. This sequence originates from a man aged 60 to 69 with active or convalescent COVID-19. The sequencing sample was made of peripheral blood. This chain uses TRBV14 with TRBJ1-1; D is perhaps TRBD1 (5 bases). The CDR3 nucleotides are TGTGCCAGCGGGTGGGGGGACGAGGTCGACTTT. Its translation is CASGWGDEVDF.